A selection of T cell receptor beta chains follows, all from one sample in a study of chemoradiotherapy in HPV16-positive cancers. TCRdb keeps only in-frame clones here, not all; method: immunoSEQ multiplex PCR. In the table there are 13,000 to 15,000 clones, approximately 86% of which are singletons. Sample: blood, taken from a patient who underwent chemoradiotherapy. These receptors were taken from a human donor with HPV-associated anogenital cancer. Both conserved end residues are part of each CDR3. A D gene is named only where the DNA matches it firmly. The size of a clone is reported for some rows only, either as once, few or many, or as a class for expanded clones.

clone size	V gene	D gene	J gene	CDR3 protein	CDR3 DNA
-	TRBV9	-	TRBJ2-2	CASSTTRTGELFF	TGTGCCAGCAGCACGACTCGGACCGGGGAGCTGTTTTTT
-	TRBV5-1	TRBD2	TRBJ2-1	CASSLEGRDYNEQFF	TGCGCCAGCAGCTTGGAAGGGAGGGACTACAATGAGCAGTTCTTC
-	TRBV30	-	TRBJ1-2	CAWSAPRGNDGYTF	TGTGCCTGGAGTGCCCCGAGGGGGAATGATGGCTACACCTTC
-	TRBV6-1	TRBD1	TRBJ2-7	CASSERSGQPYYEQYF	TGTGCCAGCAGTGAACGCTCGGGACAGCCCTATTACGAGCAGTACTTC
-	TRBV6-5	-	TRBJ1-5	CASSPTGNQPQHF	TGTGCCAGCAGCCCGACAGGCAATCAGCCCCAGCATTTT
once	TRBV29-1	-	TRBJ2-1	CSSGLSEEQFF	TGCAGCTCTGGGCTCTCAGAAGAGCAGTTCTTC
-	TRBV7-3	TRBD1	TRBJ2-3	CASSTGQRPTDTQYF	TGTGCCAGCAGTACGGGACAGCGACCCACAGATACGCAGTATTTT
-	TRBV4-1	TRBD1	TRBJ2-5	CASSHGTGEGQETQYF	TGCGCCAGCAGCCACGGGACAGGTGAGGGTCAAGAGACCCAGTACTTC
once	TRBV28	-	TRBJ1-5	CASSPRGWTSDSNQPQHF	TGTGCCAGCAGTCCTCGCGGGTGGACGTCTGATAGCAATCAGCCCCAGCATTTT
-	TRBV9	-	TRBJ2-3	CASSVLGPQYF	TGTGCCAGCAGCGTCCTCGGGCCGCAGTATTTT
-	TRBV5-4	-	TRBJ1-2	CASIRSGDYGYTF	TGTGCCAGCATTCGATCGGGGGACTATGGCTACACCTTC
few	TRBV11-1	-	TRBJ1-1	CASSLGYRMNTEAFF	TGTGCCAGCAGCTTAGGTTACAGGATGAACACTGAAGCTTTCTTT
-	TRBV5-4	-	TRBJ2-7	CASSRIGSGLPGGGEQYF	TGTGCCAGCAGCAGGATAGGGAGCGGGCTACCCGGGGGCGGGGAGCAGTACTTC
-	TRBV18	-	TRBJ2-1	CASSPTGEQFF	TGTGCCAGCTCACCAACCGGTGAGCAGTTCTTC
-	TRBV5-6	-	TRBJ1-4	CASSLGPLGLGTNEKLFF	TGTGCCAGCAGCTTGGGGCCCCTAGGGCTTGGAACTAATGAAAAACTGTTTTTT
-	TRBV11-3	-	TRBJ2-1	CASSYRESYNEQFF	TGTGCCAGCAGCTACAGGGAATCCTACAATGAGCAGTTCTTC
-	TRBV28	-	TRBJ2-7	CASRPGTSYEQYF	TGTGCCAGCAGACCCGGGACCTCATACGAGCAGTACTTC
-	TRBV10-1	TRBD2	TRBJ2-3	CASSSPGLAADTQYF	TGCGCCAGCAGCTCGCCGGGACTAGCGGCAGATACGCAGTATTTT
-	TRBV7-8	-	TRBJ2-7	CASSSRTGMHEQYF	TGTGCCAGCAGCTCGCGGACTGGAATGCACGAGCAGTACTTC
-	TRBV20-1	-	TRBJ2-1	CSARRTNEQFF	TGCAGTGCTAGACGGACGAATGAGCAGTTCTTC
-	TRBV5-8	TRBD1	TRBJ1-2	CASSRGQQGYGYTF	TGTGCCAGCAGCAGGGGACAGCAGGGCTATGGCTACACCTTC
few	TRBV4-1	TRBD1	TRBJ2-7	CASSQRTPGQGRHEQYF	TGCGCCAGCAGCCAACGAACTCCGGGACAGGGACGACACGAGCAGTACTTC
-	TRBV7-8	-	TRBJ1-1	CASKRDGSRAFF	TGTGCCAGCAAAAGAGACGGGTCTAGGGCTTTCTTT
-	TRBV5-1	-	TRBJ2-7	CASSLASGTPYEQYF	TGCGCCAGCAGCTTGGCCTCCGGGACGCCTTACGAGCAGTACTTC
-	TRBV5-1	TRBD2	TRBJ2-3	CASSLAGGQADTQYF	TGCGCCAGCAGCTTGGCGGGGGGGCAGGCAGATACGCAGTATTTT
once	TRBV5-5	TRBD2	TRBJ2-5	CASSSGTSTETQYF	TGTGCCAGCAGTTCCGGGACTAGCACAGAGACCCAGTACTTC
-	TRBV11-2	-	TRBJ1-2	CASSSPGIPPIEGGYTF	TGTGCCAGCAGCTCACCCGGGATACCACCTATAGAGGGTGGCTACACCTTC
-	TRBV7-8	TRBD1	TRBJ2-1	CASSPHRTGLGYNEQFF	TGTGCCAGCAGCCCACACCGGACAGGATTAGGCTACAATGAGCAGTTCTTC
-	TRBV10-3	-	TRBJ2-7	CATPGPKSEQYF	TGTGCCACCCCGGGACCAAAATCCGAGCAGTACTTC
-	TRBV6-1	-	TRBJ2-1	CASSDQGINGEQFF	TGTGCCAGCAGTGATCAGGGGATTAACGGTGAGCAGTTCTTC
-	TRBV28	TRBD2	TRBJ2-1	CASSSRLAGSSYNEQFF	TGTGCCAGCAGCTCACGACTAGCGGGAAGCTCCTACAATGAGCAGTTCTTC
-	TRBV7-2	-	TRBJ2-3	CASSSRGLTDTQYF	TGTGCCAGCAGCTCCCGGGGACTCACAGATACGCAGTATTTT
-	TRBV7-2	TRBD1	TRBJ2-7	CASSLAPRTGRSYEQYF	TGTGCCAGCAGCTTAGCCCCCCGGACAGGGCGATCCTACGAGCAGTACTTC
-	TRBV11-2	-	TRBJ1-3	CASSFLTGNTIYF	TGTGCCAGCAGCTTCCTAACCGGAAACACCATATATTTT
-	TRBV2	TRBD2	TRBJ2-3	CASSLGLAGADTQYF	TGTGCCAGCAGTCTGGGACTAGCGGGGGCAGATACGCAGTATTTT
few	TRBV4-1	-	TRBJ2-1	CASSQIDMVAYNEQFF	TGCGCCAGCAGCCAGATCGATATGGTTGCCTACAATGAGCAGTTCTTC
-	TRBV7-9	-	TRBJ1-1	CASSPAWGSNTEAFF	TGTGCCAGCAGCCCGGCATGGGGGTCGAACACTGAAGCTTTCTTT
-	TRBV2	-	TRBJ1-3	CASSESGISGNTIYF	TGTGCCAGCAGTGAAAGTGGGATCTCTGGAAACACCATATATTTT
-	TRBV18	-	TRBJ1-5	CASSPLGREGGSQPQHF	TGTGCCAGCTCACCGCTGGGGCGGGAAGGGGGTAGTCAGCCCCAGCATTTT
-	TRBV28	-	TRBJ2-3	CASSGGTPDTQYF	TGTGCCAGCAGTGGGGGGACTCCAGATACGCAGTATTTT
-	TRBV13	TRBD2	TRBJ2-2	CASTPNMGLAGANTGELFF	TGTGCCAGCACCCCAAATATGGGACTAGCGGGGGCTAACACCGGGGAGCTGTTTTTT
-	TRBV7-9	TRBD1	TRBJ1-3	CASSSQGTGTRGNTIYF	TGTGCCAGCAGCTCCCAGGGGACAGGGACGCGAGGAAACACCATATATTTT
-	TRBV25-1	TRBD1	TRBJ2-1	CASSGQGGYNEQFF	TGTGCCAGCAGTGGACAGGGGGGGTACAATGAGCAGTTCTTC
-	TRBV9	-	TRBJ2-3	CASSPGLKSDTDTQYF	TGTGCCAGCAGCCCAGGACTAAAAAGTGACACAGATACGCAGTATTTT
-	TRBV5-8	-	TRBJ2-7	CASSASGSYEQYF	TGTGCCAGCAGCGCCAGCGGCTCCTACGAGCAGTACTTC
-	TRBV6-6	TRBD2	TRBJ2-1	CASSPSGDSYNEQFF	TGTGCCAGCAGTCCGAGCGGGGACTCCTACAATGAGCAGTTCTTC
-	TRBV10-3	-	TRBJ2-1	CAISNTGTAYNEQFF	TGTGCCATCAGTAACACTGGGACGGCCTACAATGAGCAGTTCTTC
once	TRBV28	-	TRBJ1-5	CASSLLSGPQHF	TGTGCCAGCAGTTTACTGTCGGGGCCCCAGCATTTT
-	TRBV9	-	TRBJ1-3	CASSVTQLGGTGNTIYF	TGTGCCAGCAGCGTTACCCAGCTGGGGGGCACTGGAAACACCATATATTTT
-	TRBV29-1	TRBD1	TRBJ1-5	CSVGQGFNQPQHF	TGCAGCGTGGGACAGGGGTTTAATCAGCCCCAGCATTTT
once	TRBV7-2	TRBD2	TRBJ2-1	CASSLGLAGTGEQFF	TGTGCCAGCAGCTTAGGACTAGCGGGAACAGGGGAGCAGTTCTTC
-	TRBV5-5	-	TRBJ1-3	CASSRGSGNTIYF	TGTGCCAGCAGCCGGGGTTCTGGAAACACCATATATTTT
-	TRBV30	-	TRBJ1-3	CIGVSGNTIYF	TGTATCGGGGTCTCTGGAAACACCATATATTTT
-	TRBV28	TRBD2	TRBJ2-3	CASIPGGASTDTQYF	TGTGCCAGCATCCCGGGGGGGGCTAGCACAGATACGCAGTATTTT
-	TRBV30	TRBD2	TRBJ2-1	CAWGTGTSGSGSQFF	TGTGCCTGGGGGACCGGGACTAGCGGGTCGGGGTCGCAGTTCTTC
-	TRBV19	-	TRBJ1-2	CASTAGTRGYTF	TGTGCCAGTACCGCCGGGACTAGAGGCTACACCTTC
once	TRBV7-9	-	TRBJ1-5	CASSLGNQPQHF	TGTGCCAGCAGCTTAGGGAATCAGCCCCAGCATTTT
-	TRBV19	-	TRBJ1-2	CASSTAGEVYGCTF	TGTGCCAGTAGTACCGCGGGGGAAGTCTATGGCTGCACCTTC
-	TRBV19	TRBD1	TRBJ1-2	CASKTSFGDRGFWYYGYTF	TGTGCCAGTAAGACTTCTTTTGGGGACAGGGGCTTCTGGTACTATGGCTACACCTTC
-	TRBV5-1	TRBD2	TRBJ2-1	CASSLNPGLAVYNEQFF	TGCGCCAGCAGCTTGAATCCGGGACTAGCGGTATACAATGAGCAGTTCTTC